This entry lists 10 T cell receptor beta chains sequenced from one sample in a study of identifying expanded T cells in peripheral blood. The repertoire was sequenced with immunoSEQ multiplex PCR; TCRdb's copy has only in-frame clones and lacks some. The sample includes some 93,000 clones, about 88% seen only once; the top ten take 3% to 5%. The sample consisted of blood. These receptors were taken from a person aged 18-70 years in good health.

This chain links TRBV30 with TRBJ1-6; D is unresolved. Trimming pared 1 base from V and 8 bases from J, leaving 3 bases between. The CDR3 loop spans 11 amino acids. Per germline, CDR1 GTSNPN and CDR2 SVGIG (reference sequence). DNA of the CDR3: TGTGCCTGGAGTGCGGATTCACCCCTCCACTTT. Translating gives CAWSADSPLHF. Full variable domain (remainder filled in from reference TRBV30 and TRBJ1-6): SQTIHQWPATLVQPVGSPLSLECTVEGTSNPNLYWYRQAAGRGLQLLFYSVGIGQISSEVPQNLSASRPQDRQFILSSKKLLLSDSGFYLCAWSADSPLHFGNGTRLTVT.

The V call is TRBV30, the J call TRBJ2-7; D is possibly TRBD2 (5 bases). The V and J ends lost 5 bases and 2 bases respectively, with 10 bases between them. From germline, CDR1 is GTSNPN and CDR2 SVGIG (reference sequence). This CDR3 region has 12 residues. CDR3 in DNA: TGTGCCTGGGGCAGGAGGCCCTACGAGCAGTACTTC. The encoded protein is CAWGRRPYEQYF.

This clone was seen a few times. The chain has TRBV6-4 and TRBJ2-3; TRBD1 is a possible D gene (5 bases). The CDR3 has 15 amino acids. The germline V gene has CDR1 MRHNA and CDR2 SNTAGT. The V end lost 2 bases, the J end lost 2 bases, and 11 bases lay between the germline ends. DNA of the CDR3: TGTGCCAGCAGTGACGGGGCTGGAATCACAGATACGCAGTATTTT. It encodes CASSDGAGITDTQYF.

This rearrangement joins TRBV27 to TRBJ1-2, with D tentatively TRBD1 (5 bases). With 1 base removed from V and 8 bases from J, the gap between germline ends came to 17 bases. Germline V CDR1 and CDR2: MNHEY, SMNVEV (reference sequence). The length of the CDR3 is 15 residues. The CDR3 spells CASSLFSGGGGGYTF. In nucleotides, the CDR3 is TGTGCCAGCAGTTTATTTTCGGGAGGCGGGGGAGGCTACACCTTC.

This clone was detected once. The chain is built from TRBV6-1 and TRBJ2-1; 10 positions agree with TRBD2. The CDR3 length is 14 residues. Germline V gene sequence: CDR1 MNHNS, CDR2 SASEGT. With V trimmed by 11 bases and J by 7 bases, 11 bases remained unmatched. CDR3 region: CAGKSGRAPNEQFF. The DNA for the CDR3 is TGTGCCGGCAAAAGCGGGAGGGCCCCAAATGAGCAGTTCTTC.

The chain joins TRBV5-1 to TRBJ2-1, with 9 bases matching TRBD1. This CDR3 has 14 residues. CDR1 SGHRS and CDR2 YFSETQ come from the germline V gene. The V gene end was trimmed by 3 bases and the J gene end by 14 bases; junction bases not matched to a gene: 12. The CDR3 protein is CASSSPNLDRGKFF. Written as DNA, the CDR3 is TGCGCCAGCAGCTCCCCCAACCTTGACAGGGGGAAGTTCTTC.

The chain is built from TRBV6-5 and TRBJ2-7; 10 nucleotides agree with TRBD1. Germline-derived CDR1 and CDR2 are MNHEY and SVGAGI. The junction had 7 bases not matched to a gene; V was cut back by 7 bases and J by 4 bases. The CDR3 consists of 14 residues. The CDR3 nucleotides are TGTGCCAGCAACGACAGGGGGCGCGGATACGAGCAGTACTTC. It is translated as CASNDRGRGYEQYF.

This sequence joins TRBV30 and TRBJ2-2, with 7 bases lining up with TRBD2. This CDR3 region has 15 residues. Per germline, CDR1 GTSNPN and CDR2 SVGIG (reference sequence). V was pared by 0 bases and J by 5 bases, with 6 bases of the junction left unmatched. CDR3 nucleotides: TGTGCCTGGAGTGTCTCCGGGAGGCATACCGGGGAGCTGTTTTTT. Protein sequence: CAWSVSGRHTGELFF. Looking up the rest from reference TRBV30 and TRBJ2-2 gives the full variable domain: SQTIHQWPATLVQPVGSPLSLECTVEGTSNPNLYWYRQAAGRGLQLLFYSVGIGQISSEVPQNLSASRPQDRQFILSSKKLLLSDSGFYLCAWSVSGRHTGELFFGEGSRLTVL.

The rearrangement uses TRBV11-2 and TRBJ1-1, with D tentatively TRBD1 (6 bases). The CDR3 consists of 14 residues. CDR1 and CDR2 from the germline V gene are SGHAT and FQNNGV. Trimming left V 3 bases short and J 4 bases short, with 12 bases between. The DNA for the CDR3 is TGTGCCAGCAGCTTCGGACAGCGGGCCACTGAAGCTTTCTTT. It specifies CASSFGQRATEAFF.

The V and J genes are TRBV19 and TRBJ2-7; the D gene is possibly TRBD1 (5 bases). This CDR3 contains 13 residues. Germline CDR1 reads LNHDA; CDR2 reads SQIVND (reference sequence). The V and J ends lost 10 bases and 4 bases respectively, with 17 bases between them. CDR3 DNA sequence: TGTGCCACCCCGCAGGGAAAACGGTACGAGCAGTACTTC. Its translation: CATPQGKRYEQYF.